This TCR beta chain was sequenced during a study of T cells in Graves' hyperthyroidism and ophthalmopathy. The study, taken as a whole, reports: In validation, the model predicted ophthalmopathy. These predictions came a median roughly 7.1 months before onset. Researchers found most expanded thyroid clonotypes above 0.001 in blood as well.

Patients were excluded because of uncontrolled infection, other autoimmune disease, pregnancy or lactation. This clonotype showed up many times. What it binds is not known. RNA transcripts were the template for amplifying TCR beta CDR3 regions. HTBI primers were employed in a first-round RT-PCR of the TCR CDR3. TCRdb ran MiXCR on the multiplex PCR reads and lists one entry per CDR3 protein. This table holds about 580,000 distinct CDR3 sequences, 46% found once. The sequencing input was peripheral blood or thyroid tissue (not recorded which). The TCR comes from a woman aged 18-30 years with Graves' hyperthyroidism.

The CDR3 region has the DNA TGTGCCAGCAGTTCCCCAGGGAAGTCTAATGAAAAACTGTTTTTT. Its translation: CASSSPGKSNEKLFF. The rearrangement links TRBV5-6 to TRBJ1-4, with D possibly matching TRBD1 (5 bases). Germline-derived CDR1 and CDR2 are SGHDT and YYEEEE. Trimming took off 5 bases at V and 3 bases at J, with 14 bases between the two ends. The CDR3 runs 15 residues.